These 25 T cell receptor beta chains originate from one sample sequenced in a study of siplizumab effects on memory and regulatory T cells. Data came from immunoSEQ multiplex PCR; TCRdb stores just in-frame clones and leaves some out. The profile shows some 100,000 clones, about nine tenths of them singletons. The specimen sequenced was CD4+ T cells sorted from blood. Receptor source: a human donor in good health. Some clones in this sample may be carry-over from other donors' samples.

The chain couples TRBV6-6 to TRBJ2-5; 9 bases match TRBD2. CDR3 length: 13 residues. In germline, CDR1 is MNHNY, CDR2 SVGAGI (reference sequence). After removal of 11 bases from V and 5 bases from J, the junction contained 9 bases not matched to a gene. DNA for the CDR3: TGTGCCGCGTCTAGCGGGGAGCCGGAGACCCAGTACTTC. Protein sequence: CAASSGEPETQYF.

The gene calls are TRBV5-1 and TRBJ2-3; D possibly corresponds to TRBD2 (5 bases). The germline V gene encodes CDR1 SGHRS and CDR2 YFSETQ. Trimming took off 5 bases at V and 2 bases at J, with 21 bases between the two ends. This CDR3 spans 17 amino acids. The CDR3, as DNA: TGCGCCAGCAGGCTCCCGACCCAGCGGAGCTTCACAGATACGCAGTATTTT. Its translation: CASRLPTQRSFTDTQYF.

The gene calls are TRBV18 and TRBJ2-7; 8 nucleotides agree with TRBD2. J lost 2 bases, V lost 0 bases, and 3 bases had no gene match. The V gene's germline CDR1 is KGHSH and CDR2 LQKENI. The CDR3 is made up of 15 amino acids. The chain's CDR3 is CASSPPVSGTYEQYF. The CDR3 nucleotides are TGTGCCAGCTCACCACCAGTTAGCGGGACCTACGAGCAGTACTTC.

The CDR3 coding sequence is TGTGCCAGCAGTGTATCACAGGACTCTGGAAACACCATATATTTT. This encodes CASSVSQDSGNTIYF. The gene calls are TRBV6-5 and TRBJ1-3, with a tentative D call TRBD1 (5 bases). Per germline, CDR1 MNHEY and CDR2 SVGAGI. The CDR3 loop spans 15 amino acids. The germline V and J ends were trimmed by 5 bases and 0 bases, with 11 bases remaining between them.

This chain connects TRBV7-2 to TRBJ2-1, with D tentatively TRBD2 (5 bases). The germline gives CDR1 SGHTA, CDR2 FQGNSA. This CDR3 region has 14 residues. V dropped 7 bases and J dropped 1 base, with 11 bases sitting between them. In nucleotides, the CDR3 is TGTGCCAGCAAAGGCGGGCCGTCCTACAATGAGCAGTTCTTC. Translating it yields CASKGGPSYNEQFF.

DNA for the CDR3: TGTGCCAGCAGTGGTCTCGGGGACACTGAAGCTTTCTTT. It is translated as CASSGLGDTEAFF. This rearrangement joins TRBV2 to TRBJ1-1, with unresolved D. The CDR3 length is 13 residues. Looked up from germline, CDR1 is SNHLY and CDR2 is FYNNEI. Trimming took off 4 bases at V and 3 bases at J, with 9 bases between the two ends.

This chain's CDR3 is CASSYSQGRYGYTF. The DNA for the CDR3 is TGTGCCAGCAGTTACTCACAGGGAAGGTATGGCTACACCTTC. V gene TRBV6-6 combines with J gene TRBJ1-2; D perhaps matches TRBD1 (6 bases). The CDR3 is 14 amino acids. In germline, CDR1 is MNHNY, CDR2 SVGAGI (reference sequence). The V end lost 0 bases, the J end lost 5 bases, and 10 bases lay between the germline ends.

V gene TRBV14 combines with J gene TRBJ1-2; 7 bases fit TRBD1. Unmatched junction bases numbered 5, after V lost 4 bases and J lost 0 bases. The germline V gene encodes CDR1 SGHDN and CDR2 FVKESK. This CDR3 has 15 amino acids. CDR3 sequence (DNA): TGTGCCAGCAGCCTAGAGACAGGGACTAACTATGGCTACACCTTC. Translated: CASSLETGTNYGYTF.

This chain uses TRBV15 with TRBJ2-4; tentative D call: TRBD2 (6 bases). CDR3 length: 14 amino acids. The V gene lost 0 bases and the J gene lost 6 bases, with 9 bases spanning the gap. Germline V gives CDR1 LNHNV, CDR2 YYDKDF (reference sequence). CDR3 protein: CATSRDGGGNIQYF. The CDR3 nucleotides are TGTGCCACCAGCAGAGATGGGGGAGGAAACATTCAGTACTTC. Full variable domain (rest looked up from reference TRBV15 and TRBJ2-4): DAMVIQNPRYQVTQFGKPVTLSCSQTLNHNVMYWYQQKSSQAPKLLFHYYDKDFNNEADTPDNFQSRRPNTSFCFLDIRSPGLGDTAMYLCATSRDGGGNIQYFGAGTRLSVL.

This clone was seen more than once but under ten times. The chain links TRBV11-2 to TRBJ1-2; D is perhaps TRBD1 (6 bases). The germline gives CDR1 SGHAT, CDR2 FQNNGV. The V and J ends lost 5 bases and 2 bases respectively, with 9 bases between them. The CDR3 consists of 13 residues. Written as DNA, the CDR3 is TGTGCCAGCAGCCCTGGACAGAACTATGGCTACACCTTC. It is translated as CASSPGQNYGYTF.

The chain combines TRBV19 with TRBJ1-1; 11 positions match TRBD1. The CDR3 consists of 15 residues. In germline, CDR1 is LNHDA, CDR2 SQIVND (reference sequence). Trimming removed 5 bases from V and 6 bases from J; junction bases left unmatched: 8. CDR3 sequence: CASSHWDRGSPEAFF. CDR3 DNA sequence: TGTGCCAGTAGTCATTGGGACAGGGGGTCGCCTGAAGCTTTCTTT. Variable domain in full (rest from reference TRBV19 and TRBJ1-1): DGGITQSPKYLFRKEGQNVTLSCEQNLNHDAMYWYRQDPGQGLRLIYYSQIVNDFQKGDIAEGYSVSREKKESFPLTVTSAQKNPTAFYLCASSHWDRGSPEAFFGQGTRLTVV.

V is TRBV11-2 and J is TRBJ2-2; tentatively, D is TRBD1 (5 bases). V lost 5 bases to trimming and J lost 4 bases, with 11 bases between them. The germline V gene has CDR1 SGHAT and CDR2 FQNNGV. This CDR3 contains 14 residues. This CDR3 reads CASSPPRVTGELFF. The CDR3 bases are TGTGCCAGCAGCCCGCCCAGGGTCACCGGGGAGCTGTTTTTT.

The V call is TRBV11-2, the J call TRBJ2-5, with 7 bases identical to TRBD2. Germline CDR1 and CDR2: SGHAT and FQNNGV. This CDR3 has 14 residues. The V and J ends lost 4 bases and 5 bases, in that order; junction bases with no gene match: 7. Here the CDR3 DNA reads TGTGCCAGCAGCTCCAGACTAGCTCTTGAGACCCAGTACTTC. Amino acid sequence: CASSSRLALETQYF. Full variable domain (remainder filled in from reference TRBV11-2 and TRBJ2-5): EAGVAQSPRYKIIEKRQSVAFWCNPISGHATLYWYQQILGQGPKLLIQFQNNGVVDDSQLPKDRFSAERLKGVDSTLKIQPAKLEDSAVYLCASSSRLALETQYFGPGTRLLVL.

This clone has only one observation. V usage is TRBV2 and J usage is TRBJ2-2, with a weak D call TRBD1 (6 bases). This CDR3 has 15 residues. Trimming shortened V by 9 bases and J by 5 bases, and 19 bases separated the two germline ends. Germline CDR1 reads SNHLY; CDR2 reads FYNNEI. The CDR3 DNA follows: TGTGCCAGTATAGAACAGGGTCTGGGGACCGGGGAGCTGTTTTTT. Encoded protein: CASIEQGLGTGELFF.

CDR3 residues: CASSISSATGDTQYF. CDR3 nucleotide sequence: TGTGCCAGTAGTATCAGTAGCGCCACGGGGGATACGCAGTATTTT. The chain employs TRBV19 and TRBJ2-3; TRBD2 is a possible D gene (5 bases). The ends were cut back, 3 bases at V and 6 bases at J, with 16 bases in the middle. From germline, CDR1 is LNHDA and CDR2 SQIVND (reference sequence). The CDR3 sequence is 15 residues long. Full variable domain (outside the CDR3, taken from reference TRBV19 and TRBJ2-3): DGGITQSPKYLFRKEGQNVTLSCEQNLNHDAMYWYRQDPGQGLRLIYYSQIVNDFQKGDIAEGYSVSREKKESFPLTVTSAQKNPTAFYLCASSISSATGDTQYFGPGTRLTVL.

The J gene is TRBJ1-1, the V gene TRBV29-1; TRBD1 matches 9 bases. The V gene's germline CDR1 is SQVTM and CDR2 ANQGSEA. CDR3 size: 13 residues. With 7 bases clipped from V and 1 base from J, the junction kept 4 bases outside the gene matches. CDR3 protein: CSGSQGANTEAFF. CDR3 bases: TGCAGCGGATCACAGGGGGCGAACACTGAAGCTTTCTTT. Full variable domain (rest looked up from reference TRBV29-1 and TRBJ1-1): SAVISQKPSRDICQRGTSLTIQCQVDSQVTMMFWYRQQPGQSLTLIATANQGSEATYESGFVIDKFPISRPNLTFSTLTVSNMSPEDSSIYLCSGSQGANTEAFFGQGTRLTVV.

This clone was counted a single time. This chain joins TRBV10-1 and TRBJ2-1; 12 nucleotides line up with TRBD2. CDR1 and CDR2 (germline): WNHNN, SYGVQD (reference sequence). The CDR3 runs 15 residues. Unmatched junction bases numbered 2, after V lost 8 bases and J lost 0 bases. The DNA for the CDR3 is TGCGCCAGCGGACTAGCGGGACGCTCCTACAATGAGCAGTTCTTC. Its protein product is CASGLAGRSYNEQFF.

V gene TRBV7-2 combines with J gene TRBJ1-5; D not resolved. The CDR3 runs to 13 residues. Per the germline V gene, CDR1 is SGHTA and CDR2 is FQGNSA. Between the trimmed V and J ends, which lost 1 base and 6 bases, there was a span of 7 bases. For the CDR3, the DNA is TGTGCCAGCAGCTTAGTTGAAGGTCAGCCCCAGCATTTT. It specifies CASSLVEGQPQHF.

This clone was picked up one time. This chain connects TRBV7-9 to TRBJ2-1; 7 bases align to TRBD2. The germline V gene encodes CDR1 SEHNR and CDR2 FQNEAQ (reference sequence). With V trimmed by 2 bases and J by 1 base, 8 bases remained unmatched. The CDR3 runs to 17 residues. The CDR3 is CASSLPPRLASYNEQFF. In nucleotides, the CDR3 is TGTGCCAGCAGCTTACCCCCCCGACTAGCATCCTACAATGAGCAGTTCTTC.

This rearrangement joins TRBV14 to TRBJ2-1; D unresolved. CDR1 and CDR2 from the germline V gene are SGHDN and FVKESK. The CDR3 is made up of 15 amino acids. V lost 0 bases and J lost 10, with 16 bases in between. The CDR3 sequence: CASSQDHSPVDEQFF. The CDR3 DNA is TGTGCCAGCAGCCAAGACCACTCACCGGTAGACGAGCAGTTCTTC.

V is TRBV18 and J is TRBJ2-1, with TRBD2 matching over 14 bases. CDR1 and CDR2 (germline): KGHSH, LQKENI. V trimming: 6 bases; J trimming: 9 bases; junction bases outside the gene matches: 7. This CDR3 contains 15 residues. Here the CDR3 reads CASSLGTSGRSEQFF. As DNA, the CDR3 is TGTGCCAGCTCTCTCGGGACTAGCGGGAGAAGTGAGCAGTTCTTC. The entire variable domain, with the rest obtained from reference TRBV18 and TRBJ2-1, is as follows: NAGVMQNPRHLVRRRGQEARLRCSPMKGHSHVYWYRQLPEEGLKFMVYLQKENIIDESGMPKERFSAEFPKEGPSILRIQQVVRGDSAAYFCASSLGTSGRSEQFFGPGTRLTVL.

The V and J genes are TRBV18 and TRBJ2-7; D is unresolved. The CDR3 length is 15 residues. The germline V gene encodes CDR1 KGHSH and CDR2 LQKENI. Trimming pared 1 base from V and 0 bases from J, leaving 10 bases between. The CDR3 here is CASSPQQASSYEQYF. The DNA of the CDR3 is TGTGCCAGCTCACCACAGCAGGCCAGCTCCTACGAGCAGTACTTC.

This sequence joins TRBV2 and TRBJ2-6; TRBD2 agrees at 11 bases. The CDR3 covers 19 residues. Germline V gene lookup returns CDR1 SNHLY and CDR2 FYNNEI. V was pared by 5 bases and J by 3 bases, with 12 bases of the junction left unmatched. The CDR3 DNA reads TGTGCCAGCAGTTTAGCGGGAGGGCTCTCCTCCTATGGGGCCAACGTCCTGACTTTC. Encoded protein: CASSLAGGLSSYGANVLTF.

The chain is built from TRBV5-1 and TRBJ1-1, with a tentative D call TRBD1 (6 bases). The V and J ends lost 5 bases and 1 base respectively, with 18 bases between them. CDR1 SGHRS and CDR2 YFSETQ come from the germline V gene. The CDR3 spans 16 residues. The CDR3 coding sequence is TGCGCCAGCAGAGCTTTCCAGGGGACATCGAACACTGAAGCTTTCTTT. Encoded protein: CASRAFQGTSNTEAFF.

The CDR3, as DNA: TGTGCCAGCAGTTTACTACCTCGGGACAGGATCAACACCGGGGAGCTGTTTTTT. Protein sequence: CASSLLPRDRINTGELFF. The chain combines TRBV27 with TRBJ2-2, with 8 bases identical to TRBD1. CDR3 length: 18 amino acids. CDR1 is MNHEY and CDR2 is SMNVEV in the germline V gene (reference sequence). The ends lost 2 bases at V and 2 bases at J; junction bases unmatched: 10.